One and the same sample provided the 17 T cell receptor beta chains below, sequenced in a study of blood T cell repertoires in COVID-19. Using immunoSEQ multiplex PCR, the repertoire was profiled, and TCRdb retains in-frame clones only, with some absent. The table records about 440,000 clones, about 89% of them present only once. What was sequenced was peripheral blood. The receptors were sampled from a woman aged 25 to 39 with acute or convalescent COVID-19.

V usage is TRBV10-1 and J usage is TRBJ1-2; D is undetermined. Germline-derived CDR1 and CDR2 are WNHNN and SYGVQD (reference sequence). Trimming removed 0 bases at V and 4 bases at J, with 6 bases between. The CDR3 is 13 amino acids. For the CDR3, the DNA is TGCGCCAGCAGTGAGTCTCGGTTCTATGGCTACACCTTC. Translation: CASSESRFYGYTF.

The V call is TRBV5-1, the J call TRBJ2-1; D is unresolved. The CDR3 has 14 residues. Germline lookup yields CDR1 SGHRS and CDR2 YFSETQ. Trimming removed 0 bases at V and 4 bases at J, with 8 bases between. The CDR3 loop is CASSLGGLYNEQFF. CDR3 coding DNA: TGCGCCAGCAGCTTGGGCGGTCTGTACAATGAGCAGTTCTTC. The variable domain in full, completed from reference TRBV5-1 and TRBJ2-1, reads KAGVTQTPRYLIKTRGQQVTLSCSPISGHRSVSWYQQTPGQGLQFLFEYFSETQRNKGNFPGRFSGRQFSNSRSEMNVSTLELGDSALYLCASSLGGLYNEQFFGPGTRLTVL.

This sequence joins TRBV7-2 and TRBJ1-1; a possible D gene is TRBD1 (5 bases). The CDR3 runs to 17 residues. CDR1 is SGHTA and CDR2 is FQGNSA in the germline V gene. The V and J ends lost 5 bases and 6 bases respectively, with 25 bases between them. Here the CDR3 DNA reads TGTGCCAGCAGCCAACCCCCAGGGTTTCGATTAAGCGCTGAAGCTTTCTTT. Translating it yields CASSQPPGFRLSAEAFF.

J is TRBJ2-3 and V is TRBV30; D is ambiguous. The germline V gene encodes CDR1 GTSNPN and CDR2 SVGIG (reference sequence). V gave up 0 bases and J gave up 6 bases, with 7 bases separating them. The CDR3 consists of 12 residues. Here the CDR3 reads CAWSVAPDTQYF. The DNA of the CDR3 is TGTGCCTGGAGTGTAGCCCCGGATACGCAGTATTTT.

The chain combines TRBV14 with TRBJ1-2; possibly TRBD1 for D (6 bases). This CDR3 is built from 13 residues. V lost 6 bases and J 7 bases, leaving 15 bases between the germline ends. Germline-derived CDR1 and CDR2 are SGHDN and FVKESK. Here the CDR3 DNA reads TGTGCCAGCAGGGGGGCAGGGCCTATTGGCTACACCTTC. This encodes CASRGAGPIGYTF.

V usage is TRBV19 and J usage is TRBJ2-3, with 7 positions matching TRBD1. V lost 6 bases and J lost 1; bases outside the gene matches: 7. The germline gives CDR1 LNHDA, CDR2 SQIVND (reference sequence). The CDR3 contains 15 residues. As DNA, the CDR3 is TGTGCCAGTAGAAGGGACAGTCTTCGCACAGATACGCAGTATTTT. It is translated as CASRRDSLRTDTQYF.

This chain joins TRBV27 and TRBJ2-1; 15 nucleotides align to TRBD2. The V and J ends lost 1 base and 8 bases, in that order; junction bases with no gene match: 9. The length of the CDR3 is 18 residues. Germline CDR1 MNHEY, CDR2 SMNVEV (reference sequence). Here the CDR3 DNA reads TGTGCCAGCAGTTTATTCCAAGGACTAGCGGGGGGGCCTGATGAGCAGTTCTTC. This sequence encodes CASSLFQGLAGGPDEQFF.

As for this clone: A read error may explain this, as a much larger clone is one base away. The chain recombines TRBV5-1 with TRBJ1-4; D possibly corresponds to TRBD1 (6 bases). Deletions cut 4 bases from V and 5 bases from J, with 12 bases between. The CDR3 has 14 amino acids. The germline V gene encodes CDR1 SGHRS and CDR2 YFSETQ. The CDR3 nucleotides read TGCGCCAGCAGCATTGGACAGAAGAATGAAAAACTGTTTTTT. It yields the protein CASSIGQKNEKLFF.

J is TRBJ2-1 and V is TRBV5-1; 11 bases map to TRBD2. J gave up 2 bases and V 0 bases, and 7 bases lay outside the gene matches. Germline loops: CDR1 SGHRS, CDR2 YFSETQ. The CDR3 has 18 residues. CDR3 sequence (DNA): TGCGCCAGCAGCTTGGCCTCTAGCGGGGGGCAACCCTACAATGAGCAGTTCTTC. This gives the protein CASSLASSGGQPYNEQFF.

This clone was seen just once. This chain joins TRBV30 and TRBJ2-1; TRBD2 matches 10 bases. V dropped 4 bases and J dropped 7; count of bases not matched to a gene: 7. Per the germline V gene, CDR1 is GTSNPN and CDR2 is SVGIG (reference sequence). CDR3 length: 14 amino acids. The CDR3, as DNA: TGTGCCTGGAACCCTAGCGGGGGACGAAATGAGCAGTTCTTC. Encoded protein: CAWNPSGGRNEQFF.

The chain carries TRBV19 and TRBJ2-5, with a possible D match to TRBD2 (6 bases). The CDR3 contains 13 residues. The V and J ends lost 4 bases and 6 bases respectively, with 12 bases between them. Germline CDR1 is LNHDA and CDR2 is SQIVND (reference sequence). The DNA for the CDR3 is TGTGCCAGTAGTACTGAGGCGGGAAAGACCCAGTACTTC. It translates to CASSTEAGKTQYF.

The V gene is TRBV12-5, the J gene TRBJ2-7, with TRBD2 identical over 8 bases. V lost 0 bases and J lost 4; bases outside the gene matches: 14. Germline V gives CDR1 LGHNT, CDR2 FRNRAP. CDR3 size: 18 residues. The CDR3 DNA reads as TGTGCTAGTGGTTTGGTAGAACATCTGGCGGGGGGTTTGTACGAGCAGTACTTC. Amino acid sequence: CASGLVEHLAGGLYEQYF. Full variable domain (remainder filled in from reference TRBV12-5 and TRBJ2-7): DARVTQTPRHKVTEMGQEVTMRCQPILGHNTVFWYRQTMMQGLELLAYFRNRAPLDDSGMPKDRFSAEMPDATLATLKIQPSEPRDSAVYFCASGLVEHLAGGLYEQYFGPGTRLTVT.

The chain employs TRBV24-1 and TRBJ2-7; D perhaps matches TRBD1 (5 bases). The CDR3 runs to 13 residues. The ends were cut back, 9 bases at V and 5 bases at J, with 16 bases in the middle. CDR1 and CDR2 (germline): KGHDR, SFDVKD. CDR3 region: CATGSHQGHEQYF. Written as DNA, the CDR3 is TGTGCCACCGGCTCTCACCAGGGCCACGAGCAGTACTTC.

With regard to this clone: Additional DNA sequences in this sample encode the identical CDR3. CDR3 sequence (DNA): TGCAGTGCTCGGGTCGATGAGCAGTTCTTC. Encoded protein: CSARVDEQFF. The chain links TRBV20-1 to TRBJ2-1; D call uncertain. CDR3 size: 10 residues. CDR1 is DFQATT and CDR2 is SNEGSKA in the germline V gene (reference sequence). Trimming left V 5 bases short and J 8 bases short, with 7 bases between.

J is TRBJ2-1 and V is TRBV11-3; weak D call: TRBD1 (6 bases). CDR1 is SGHNT, CDR2 YENEEA, per germline. The V and J ends lost 1 base and 9 bases respectively, with 19 bases between them. The length of the CDR3 is 16 residues. CDR3 amino acids: CASSLGQTGGKSEQFF. In DNA, the CDR3 is TGTGCCAGCAGCTTAGGTCAGACAGGAGGAAAGAGTGAGCAGTTCTTC.

The V gene is TRBV19, the J gene TRBJ2-1, with D hard to call. The CDR3 totals 11 residues. Deletions cut 6 bases from V and 10 bases from J, with 10 bases between. The germline V gene has CDR1 LNHDA and CDR2 SQIVND (reference sequence). Here the CDR3 reads CASSLAWEQFF. CDR3 DNA sequence: TGTGCCAGTAGCTTAGCTTGGGAGCAGTTCTTC.

The rearrangement links TRBV30 to TRBJ2-1; 9 nucleotides line up with TRBD2. Germline CDR1 is GTSNPN and CDR2 is SVGIG (reference sequence). This CDR3 region has 13 residues. The junction had 5 bases not matched to a gene; V was cut back by 3 bases and J by 8 bases. CDR3 DNA sequence: TGTGCCTGGAGCTCTGTAGCGGGGGATGAGCAGTTCTTC. Its translation is CAWSSVAGDEQFF.